The 28 T cell receptor beta chains in this list originate from one sample, sequenced in a study of T cell repertoires in cytomegalovirus infection. TCRdb fed the reads into MiXCR, producing one record per CDR3 protein. The table has hundreds of thousands of distinct CDR3 sequences, roughly a quarter seen once; the top ten hold 8%. Specimen: CD8+ T cells from PBMCs. The source of these receptors is a human donor in good health (CMV status not recorded). Some clones in this sample may be carry-over from other donors' samples.

This clonotype occurred a few times. V is TRBV5-1 and J is TRBJ1-2, with 10 bases matching TRBD1. Looked up from germline, CDR1 is SGHRS and CDR2 is YFSETQ. The CDR3 has 15 amino acids. Losses at the gene ends were 3 bases for V and 3 bases for J; bases not matched to a gene: 5. The DNA of the CDR3 is TGCGCCAGCAGCTCCGAGGGACAGGGGTACTATGGCTACACCTTC. Protein sequence: CASSSEGQGYYGYTF.

V gene TRBV7-9 combines with J gene TRBJ2-6; tentatively, D is TRBD1 (6 bases). Trimming cost V 5 bases and J 0 bases, with 8 bases left between them. The CDR3 totals 15 residues. Looked up from germline, CDR1 is SEHNR and CDR2 is FQNEAQ (reference sequence). Written as DNA, the CDR3 is TGTGCCAGCAGCAGGACAGCCTCTGGGGCCAACGTCCTGACTTTC. The encoded protein is CASSRTASGANVLTF.

This clonotype was observed many times. DNA for the CDR3: TGTGCCAGCAGTTTACAGGGAGTTGCAACTAATGAAAAACTGTTTTTT. Translation: CASSLQGVATNEKLFF. The chain combines TRBV28 with TRBJ1-4; TRBD1 might be the D (5 bases). This CDR3 is 16 amino acids long. CDR1 and CDR2 (germline): MDHEN, SYDVKM. V lost 2 bases, J lost 0 bases, and 10 bases lay in between.

Regarding this clonotype: A single base separates this from a much larger clone, so it may be a read error. This is likely a read error, given that the CDR3 carries no conserved phenylalanine or tryptophan at its end. The chain links TRBV28 to TRBJ2-3; D gene uncertain. Deletions cut 4 bases from V and 0 bases from J, with 11 bases between. Germline V gene data show CDR1 as MDHEN and CDR2 as SYDVKM. The CDR3 loop spans 15 amino acids. CDR3 sequence (DNA): TGTGCCAGCAGTTCCCAATTTGACAGCACAGATACGCAGTATTGT. Translated: CASSSQFDSTDTQYC.

Ten or more counts support this clonotype. The chain links TRBV6-5 to TRBJ2-3; 9 bases line up with TRBD1. Germline CDR1 and CDR2: MNHEY and SVGAGI. The junction had 8 bases not matched to a gene; V was cut back by 6 bases and J by 4 bases. The CDR3 has 15 residues. The CDR3 DNA sequence: TGTGCCAGCAGCCAGGGACAGGGTATGGCAGATACGCAGTATTTT. Translation: CASSQGQGMADTQYF.

This clonotype was recorded at least ten times. J is TRBJ2-7 and V is TRBV6-1; the match to TRBD1 covers 9 bases. The V segment lost 5 bases and the J segment 2 bases; nucleotides outside the gene matches: 7. Germline CDR1 is MNHNS and CDR2 is SASEGT. CDR3 length equals 15 residues. CDR3 sequence: CASSPRTGAPYEQYF. In nucleotides, the CDR3 is TGTGCCAGCAGTCCTCGGACAGGGGCCCCCTACGAGCAGTACTTC.

In the case of this clonotype: A much larger clonotype is one base distant, so this may be a read error. The chain carries TRBV7-8 and TRBJ1-2; TRBD1 is a possible D gene (6 bases). Germline values: CDR1 SGHVS, CDR2 FQNEAQ. This CDR3 has 14 amino acids. Trimming removed 6 bases from V and 4 bases from J, with 15 bases in between. The CDR3 sequence is CASRVGWGPYGYTF. CDR3 in DNA: TGTGCCAGCAGAGTTGGCTGGGGGCCCTATGGCTACACCTTC.

This clonotype was seen at least ten times. This chain's CDR3 is CASSLSGSPLHF. In nucleotides, the CDR3 is TGTGCCAGCAGCTTAAGTGGTTCACCCCTCCACTTT. The V call is TRBV7-9, the J call TRBJ1-6; D unresolved. The CDR3 is made up of 12 amino acids. V was trimmed by 2 bases and J by 9 bases, leaving 5 bases between them. From germline, CDR1 is SEHNR and CDR2 FQNEAQ (reference sequence).

The chain combines TRBV12-5 with TRBJ2-1; 9 bases align to TRBD2. After removal of 0 bases from V and 4 bases from J, the junction contained 10 bases not matched to a gene. The germline V gene encodes CDR1 LGHNT and CDR2 FRNRAP. This CDR3 comprises 18 residues. CDR3 DNA sequence: TGTGCTAGTGGTTTGGTGCCCTTAGCGGGGGCATTTTACAATGAGCAGTTCTTC. It codes for CASGLVPLAGAFYNEQFF. The complete variable domain, with remaining parts taken from reference TRBV12-5 and TRBJ2-1, reads DARVTQTPRHKVTEMGQEVTMRCQPILGHNTVFWYRQTMMQGLELLAYFRNRAPLDDSGMPKDRFSAEMPDATLATLKIQPSEPRDSAVYFCASGLVPLAGAFYNEQFFGPGTRLTVL.

This clonotype was observed at least ten times. The chain recombines TRBV7-9 with TRBJ2-7; the D gene could be TRBD1 or TRBD2 (6 bases each). The germline gives CDR1 SEHNR, CDR2 FQNEAQ (reference sequence). V was pared by 4 bases and J by 5 bases, with 18 bases between. The CDR3 covers 15 residues. The CDR3 DNA reads TGTGCCAGCAGCTCACCAACTGGGGGGCCTCACGAGCAGTACGTC. It specifies CASSSPTGGPHEQYV.

The table lists this clonotype with many counts. The gene calls are TRBV19 and TRBJ1-1; tentatively, D is TRBD1 (6 bases). The V end lost 1 base, the J end lost 4 bases, and 22 bases lay between the germline ends. This CDR3 has 18 amino acids. Germline V lookup: CDR1 LNHDA, CDR2 SQIVND (reference sequence). CDR3 amino acids: CASSIARGAFVERTEAFF. The DNA for the CDR3 is TGTGCCAGTAGTATAGCGCGGGGGGCATTCGTCGAGCGCACTGAAGCTTTCTTT.

This clonotype turned up a few times. The chain joins TRBV12-3 or TRBV12-4 to TRBJ2-1; 9 bases map to TRBD1. This CDR3 has 16 amino acids. V lost 7 bases and J lost 0; bases outside the gene matches: 7. CDR3 region: CASIIGTGSSYNEQFF. DNA of the CDR3: TGTGCCAGCATTATTGGGACAGGGAGCTCCTACAATGAGCAGTTCTTC.

This clonotype turned up a few times. The chain uses TRBV7-3 and TRBJ2-1; 13 nucleotides align to TRBD2. CDR3 length: 16 amino acids. Per the germline V gene, CDR1 is SGHTA and CDR2 is FQGTGA. J gave up 4 bases and V 5 bases, and 5 bases lay outside the gene matches. The CDR3 loop is CASSRTSGGQYNEQFF. CDR3 DNA: TGTGCCAGCAGCCGGACTAGCGGGGGCCAGTACAATGAGCAGTTCTTC. The variable domain in full, with the rest retrieved from reference TRBV7-3 and TRBJ2-1, is GAGVSQTPSNKVTEKGKYVELRCDPISGHTALYWYRQSLGQGPEFLIYFQGTGAADDSGLPNDRFFAVRPEGSVSTLKIQRTERGDSAVYLCASSRTSGGQYNEQFFGPGTRLTVL.

This chain connects TRBV10-3 to TRBJ2-7, with a tentative D call TRBD1 (6 bases). The CDR3 consists of 12 residues. CDR1 and CDR2 from the germline V gene are ENHRY and SYGVKD. Between the trimmed V and J ends, which lost 10 bases and 1 base, there was a span of 11 bases. The CDR3 coding sequence is TGTGCCAGCCTGGGACATTCCTACGAGCAGTACGTC. This sequence encodes CASLGHSYEQYV.

The J gene is TRBJ2-7, the V gene TRBV2; a weak D match, TRBD1 (7 bases). Trimming cost V 10 bases and J 4 bases, with 20 bases left between them. CDR3 size: 14 residues. CDR1 SNHLY and CDR2 FYNNEI come from the germline V gene. CDR3 nucleotides: TGTGCCACCCCCGGAGGGACAGATGATTACGAGCAGTACTTC. This sequence encodes CATPGGTDDYEQYF.

This chain uses TRBV9 with TRBJ2-3; 14 bases are shared with TRBD2. Unmatched junction bases numbered 2, after V lost 3 bases and J lost 2 bases. Per the germline V gene, CDR1 is SGDLS and CDR2 is YYNGEE. The CDR3 is 16 amino acids. Written as DNA, the CDR3 is TGTGCCAGCAGCGGGACTAGCGGGGGGTTCACAGATACGCAGTATTTT. It translates to CASSGTSGGFTDTQYF.

This clonotype was seen a handful of times. The CDR3 region is CASSPPTGEGNTIYF. The CDR3 bases are TGTGCCAGCTCACCCCCTACAGGGGAAGGAAACACCATATATTTT. This chain joins TRBV18 and TRBJ1-3; TRBD1 aligns across 7 bases. J was trimmed by 4 bases and V by 3 bases; bases with no gene match: 6. The CDR3 runs to 15 residues. Germline CDR1 KGHSH, CDR2 LQKENI.

V gene TRBV2 combines with J gene TRBJ2-1; 9 bases line up with TRBD2. The germline CDR1 and CDR2 sequences are SNHLY and FYNNEI. The CDR3 has 11 residues. Trimming at V came to 10 bases and at J to 9 bases, leaving 4 bases not matched to a gene. In DNA, the CDR3 is TGTGCCATCCTTAGCGGGGGTGAGCAGTTCTTC. Its translation is CAILSGGEQFF.

There are a few counts of this clonotype. The V call is TRBV20-1, the J call TRBJ2-3; 9 bases map to TRBD2. CDR1 and CDR2 from the germline V gene are DFQATT and SNEGSKA (reference sequence). The V segment lost 1 base and the J segment 4 bases; nucleotides outside the gene matches: 6. This CDR3 contains 15 residues. The CDR3 sequence is CSARGSSGGADTQYF. Written as DNA, the CDR3 is TGCAGTGCTAGAGGGAGTAGCGGGGGCGCAGATACGCAGTATTTT.

This clonotype was seen many times. The V call is TRBV7-6, the J call TRBJ2-7; 14 nucleotides line up with TRBD2. V was pared by 5 bases and J by 3 bases, with 3 bases of the junction left unmatched. CDR3 length: 15 residues. Per germline, CDR1 SGHVS and CDR2 FNYEAQ. CDR3 DNA: TGTGCCAGCAGCCCCGGGACTAGCGGGGGCTACGAGCAGTACGTC. This sequence encodes CASSPGTSGGYEQYV.

This clonotype was picked up a small number of times. This rearrangement joins TRBV29-1 to TRBJ2-5; TRBD1 agrees at 12 bases. V shed 7 bases and J 4 bases; nucleotides not matched to a gene: 7. Per germline, CDR1 SQVTM and CDR2 ANQGSEA. This CDR3 contains 14 residues. The DNA for the CDR3 is TGCAGCGGTCGAGGGACAGGGGGCGTAGAGACCCAGTACTTC. This codes for CSGRGTGGVETQYF.

This clonotype appeared a few times. V usage is TRBV4-1 and J usage is TRBJ1-2, with TRBD1 matching 9 bases. The CDR3 spans 14 residues. Germline-derived CDR1 and CDR2 are MGHRA and YSYEKL. Trimming at V came to 1 base and at J to 10 bases, leaving 7 bases not matched to a gene. The CDR3 DNA follows: TGCGCCAGCAGCCAAGTAGGGGACAGGGCGGTCTACACCTTC. The encoded protein is CASSQVGDRAVYTF.

Only a few counts were recorded for this clonotype. The rearrangement joins TRBV6-5 to TRBJ2-7, with 9 nucleotides matching TRBD2. V shed 2 bases and J 3 bases; nucleotides not matched to a gene: 8. CDR3 size: 16 residues. Germline CDR1 reads MNHEY; CDR2 reads SVGAGI. The CDR3 loop reads CASSYGGLAGSYEQYF. CDR3 nucleotide sequence: TGTGCCAGCAGTTACGGTGGGCTAGCGGGGAGCTACGAGCAGTACTTC.

The chain uses TRBV7-2 and TRBJ2-3; D is perhaps TRBD1 (6 bases). The germline gives CDR1 SGHTA, CDR2 FQGNSA. Trimming removed 5 bases from V and 2 bases from J, with 20 bases in between. The CDR3 consists of 17 residues. Here the CDR3 reads CASSQHGQCINTDTQYF. The CDR3 bases are TGTGCCAGCAGCCAGCACGGACAGTGTATCAACACAGATACGCAGTATTTT. Complete variable domain (other parts from reference TRBV7-2 and TRBJ2-3): GAGVSQSPSNKVTEKGKDVELRCDPISGHTALYWYRQSLGQGLEFLIYFQGNSAPDKSGLPSDRFSAERTGGSVSTLTIQRTQQEDSAVYLCASSQHGQCINTDTQYFGPGTRLTVL.

The chain recombines TRBV28 with TRBJ1-5; D gene uncertain. With 2 bases removed from V and 0 bases from J, the gap between germline ends came to 26 bases. Germline V gene lookup returns CDR1 MDHEN and CDR2 SYDVKM. The CDR3 has 21 amino acids. The CDR3 DNA follows: TGTGCCAGCAGTTTAGGATCTGGAGGGCAGGCCCTGATTTATAGCAATCAGCCCCAGCATTTT. It encodes CASSLGSGGQALIYSNQPQHF.

In this sample, this clonotype turned up many times. The V gene is TRBV7-9, the J gene TRBJ2-7; D ambiguous. This CDR3 has 12 residues. Trimming took 8 bases from V and 3 from J, leaving 11 bases between them. The V gene's germline CDR1 is SEHNR and CDR2 FQNEAQ (reference sequence). In DNA, the CDR3 is TGTGCCAGCGGGCAAAGGGTCTACGAGCAGTACTTC. It encodes CASGQRVYEQYF.

This clonotype was counted at least ten times. The chain has TRBV7-9 and TRBJ1-3; TRBD1 agrees at 9 bases. Germline-derived CDR1 and CDR2 are SEHNR and FQNEAQ (reference sequence). V dropped 1 base and J dropped 6; count of bases not matched to a gene: 7. The CDR3 extends over 16 amino acids. The CDR3 here is CASSLEDRGSPNTIYF. The DNA of the CDR3 is TGTGCCAGCAGCTTAGAGGACAGGGGCTCACCAAACACCATATATTTT.

This clonotype came up many times. The chain employs TRBV20-1 and TRBJ2-1; TRBD2 is a possible D gene (6 bases). V shed 1 base and J shed 2 bases, with 12 bases lying between them. From germline, CDR1 is DFQATT and CDR2 SNEGSKA (reference sequence). This CDR3 contains 15 residues. The CDR3 spells CSARVEGRPYNEQFF. The DNA for the CDR3 is TGCAGTGCTAGAGTGGAGGGGCGACCCTACAATGAGCAGTTCTTC.